This T cell receptor (beta chain) is drawn from a study of response to subunit inactivated influenza vaccine. CDR3 length: 13 residues. V shed 3 bases and J shed 4 bases, with 9 bases lying between them. Germline V lookup: CDR1 SNHLY, CDR2 FYNNEI. This clonotype was seen ten or more times. From the RT-PCR reads, TCRdb called clonotypes with MiXCR, one entry per CDR3 protein. The sample gives about 190,000 distinct CDR3 sequences, about an eighth of which show up once; about 28% is in the top ten. Material: CD8+ T cells sorted from PBMCs, obtained approximately 5 days after vaccination. This chain connects TRBV2 to TRBJ1-2; D perhaps matches TRBD1 (6 bases). The clonotype was recovered from a man aged 50-60 years who received an inactivated influenza vaccine. The CDR3 loop is CASSDGGLYGYTF. For the CDR3, the DNA is TGTGCCAGCAGTGACGGGGGCCTCTATGGCTACACCTTC.